The table lists the clone carrying this T cell receptor (beta chain) with many counts. Its antigen is not known. The CDR3 is 12 residues long. Germline V gene sequence: CDR1 SNHLY, CDR2 FYNNEI. The V segment lost 6 bases and the J segment 4 bases; nucleotides outside the gene matches: 1. This entry belongs to a study of CD8 T cells in ankylosing spondylitis. TCRdb re-called the 5' RACE reads through MiXCR, storing one row per CDR3 protein. The sample records roughly 150,000 distinct CDR3 sequences, approximately 32% being singletons. Regarding the study as a whole: What seemed typical of ankylosing spondylitis blood was a TCR beta motif built from eight highly homologous variants. A number of the motif variants had already been described in reactive arthritis synovial fluid and blood.

The sequence was obtained from a male donor with ankylosing spondylitis. The V call is TRBV2, the J call TRBJ2-3, with 7 bases aligning to TRBD2. The sequenced sample consisted of synovial fluid, either unsorted or a sorted T cell fraction (not recorded which). In DNA, the CDR3 is TGTGCCAGCAGGACTAGCCCAGATACGCAGTATTTT. Amino acids: CASRTSPDTQYF.